This is a list of T cell receptor beta chains from one sample in a study of cytomegalovirus exposure and HLA in healthy donors. Profiling relied on immunoSEQ multiplex PCR, and the TCRdb table lists in-frame clones only, not all of them. Of 95,000 to 100,000 clones listed, around 76% were seen once; the top ten hold roughly 8.3%. Input material: PBMCs. Receptors were obtained from a human donor in good health. The CDR3 runs from the conserved cysteine through the conserved F or W. The D gene is left open where the match is weak. Expanded clones get a size class; other rows say once, few or many, or leave the size out.

clone_size,d_call,j_call,v_call,cdr3_aa,cdr3_nt
-,TRBD1,TRBJ2-2,TRBV5-6,CASSLMDRGNTGELFF,TGTGCCAGCAGCTTAATGGACAGGGGGAACACCGGGGAGCTGTTTTTT
-,TRBD1,TRBJ2-6,TRBV27,CASSRTTRTGSGANVLTF,TGTGCCAGCAGTAGGACTACCCGGACAGGGTCTGGGGCCAACGTCCTGACTTTC
-,TRBD1,TRBJ2-2,TRBV2,CASTLSRQGKSGELFF,TGTGCCAGCACTCTCTCTCGACAGGGAAAGTCCGGGGAGCTGTTTTTT
-,-,TRBJ2-2,TRBV5-1,CASSFSGANTGELFF,TGCGCCAGCAGCTTCTCCGGGGCGAACACCGGGGAGCTGTTTTTT
-,TRBD2,TRBJ2-4,TRBV11-3,CASSPGLGDGIQYF,TGTGCCAGCAGCCCTGGACTAGGTGACGGCATTCAGTACTTC
-,-,TRBJ2-1,TRBV5-6,CASSFLTGEWGNEQFF,TGTGCCAGCAGCTTCCTAACGGGGGAGTGGGGCAATGAGCAGTTCTTC
few,-,TRBJ1-1,TRBV2,CASSLRQYTEAFF,TGTGCCAGCAGCTTAAGACAGTACACTGAAGCTTTCTTT
-,TRBD1,TRBJ2-7,TRBV18,CASSPGTAYEQYF,TGTGCCAGCTCACCCGGGACAGCCTACGAGCAGTACTTC
-,TRBD1,TRBJ2-1,TRBV30,CAWSASTGVNEQFF,TGTGCCTGGAGTGCTTCGACAGGGGTGAATGAGCAGTTCTTC
-,-,TRBJ1-1,TRBV9,CASSAIHQNTEAFF,TGTGCCAGCAGCGCCATACACCAGAACACTGAAGCTTTCTTT
-,TRBD1,TRBJ1-5,TRBV2,CASSGQGAQPQHF,TGTGCCAGCAGTGGACAGGGCGCTCAGCCCCAGCATTTT
-,-,TRBJ1-5,TRBV27,CASRRATGQPQHF,TGTGCCAGCCGACGGGCAACAGGGCAGCCCCAGCATTTT
few,-,TRBJ2-7,TRBV11-2,CASSPRLGRFDEQYF,TGTGCCAGCAGCCCCCGTTTGGGGCGCTTCGACGAGCAGTACTTC
-,-,TRBJ2-7,TRBV27,CATRGTQSYEQYF,TGTGCCACCCGGGGTACTCAATCCTACGAGCAGTACTTC
-,-,TRBJ2-1,TRBV7-8,CASRVGLSSPEQFF,TGTGCCAGCAGAGTAGGACTGTCCTCACCTGAGCAGTTCTTC
-,-,TRBJ1-2,TRBV19,CASSPTVRDYGYTF,TGTGCCAGTAGTCCGACCGTGAGGGACTATGGCTACACCTTC
-,TRBD1,TRBJ2-1,TRBV5-1,CASSADRAGYNEQFF,TGCGCCAGCAGCGCGGACAGGGCGGGCTACAATGAGCAGTTCTTC
-,-,TRBJ1-2,TRBV5-4,CASSLDKNYGYTF,TGTGCCAGCAGCTTGGACAAAAACTATGGCTACACCTTC
-,-,TRBJ2-7,TRBV10-1,CASSESVGDRYEQYF,TGCGCCAGCAGTGAGTCGGTAGGGGATAGGTACGAGCAGTACTTC
-,-,TRBJ1-2,TRBV21-1,CASSWGGDGYTF,TGTGCCAGCAGTTGGGGGGGGGATGGCTACACCTTC
-,TRBD2,TRBJ2-3,TRBV7-9,CASSLPIRLAGVGDTQYF,TGTGCCAGCAGCTTACCGATCCGCCTAGCGGGAGTAGGGGATACGCAGTATTTT
-,-,TRBJ1-2,TRBV6-1,CASSEVSLRVGGAGYTF,TGTGCCAGCAGTGAAGTATCGTTACGGGTCGGGGGGGCTGGCTACACCTTC
-,-,TRBJ1-2,TRBV7-9,CASSLAEVDLNYGYTF,TGTGCCAGCAGCTTAGCGGAGGTGGATCTTAACTATGGCTACACCTTC
-,TRBD1,TRBJ1-1,TRBV19,CASSRDSRRSNTEAFF,TGTGCCAGTAGTCGGGACAGTCGGAGGAGTAACACTGAAGCTTTCTTT
-,TRBD2,TRBJ2-2,TRBV5-1,CASSETSGATGELFF,TGCGCCAGCAGCGAGACTAGCGGGGCTACCGGGGAGCTGTTTTTT
-,-,TRBJ1-6,TRBV6-4,CASSDQGKSPLHF,TGTGCCAGCAGCGATCAGGGTAAATCACCCCTCCACTTT
-,-,TRBJ2-1,TRBV20-1,CSARGGNEQFF,TGCAGTGCTAGAGGCGGCAATGAGCAGTTCTTC
-,-,TRBJ1-5,TRBV19,CASTNRNNQPQHF,TGTGCCAGTACGAACAGAAACAATCAGCCCCAGCATTTT
-,TRBD2,TRBJ2-7,TRBV19,CASRLTSGSYEQYF,TGTGCCAGTAGGTTAACTAGCGGGAGTTACGAGCAGTACTTC
-,-,TRBJ1-6,TRBV6-1,CASSERAGGTVLNSPLHF,TGTGCCAGCAGTGAACGTGCGGGCGGGACGGTTCTTAATTCACCCCTCCACTTT
-,TRBD1,TRBJ2-5,TRBV6-6,CASSYALQGTQETQYF,TGTGCCAGCAGTTACGCCCTACAGGGGACCCAAGAGACCCAGTACTTC
-,-,TRBJ1-6,TRBV27,CASSTPGGYNSPLHF,TGTGCCAGCAGTACCCCGGGAGGTTATAATTCACCCCTCCACTTT
-,TRBD2,TRBJ2-5,TRBV5-1,CASRRSGGETQYF,TGCGCCAGCAGGAGGTCGGGGGGGGAGACCCAGTACTTC